What follows is one T cell receptor beta chain and its context. Its target is not known. This sample is drawn from a study of type 1 and type 2 diabetes patients. Overall study findings and caveats: Type 2 diabetes repertoires were more diverse than type 1 diabetes repertoires.

The CDR3 spans 16 residues. From germline, CDR1 is MNHNS and CDR2 SASEGT. The V and J ends lost 0 bases and 4 bases respectively, with 12 bases between them. PCR was run on genomic DNA. A primer set of 30 forward and 13 reverse primers amplified the CDR3. TCRdb reprocessed the multiplex PCR reads via MiXCR and lists one record per CDR3 protein. The top ten clones hold roughly 13% of a sample with 250,000 or so distinct CDR3 sequences, approximately 50% of them seen once. Anyone with other autoimmune disease or infection in the prior four weeks was excluded. The source material was peripheral blood mononuclear cells (PBMCs). The chain employs TRBV6-1 and TRBJ2-2, with D tentatively TRBD1 (7 bases). The TCR was taken from a man younger than 35 with type 2 diabetes. CDR3 protein: CASSEAGQGGTGELFF. Written as DNA, the CDR3 is TGTGCCAGCAGTGAAGCGGGGCAGGGGGGCACCGGGGAGCTGTTTTTT.